The clone carrying this T cell receptor (beta chain) was found a few times. The source of the sample is a study of CD8+ T cells in alopecia areata. About the study: Patients in the treated group were given tofacitinib by mouth, 5 to 10 mg twice a day.

Isolated RNA was reverse transcribed into cDNA used as the sequencing template. Some clones are missing from TCRdb's copy, which holds only in-frame ones; the method was immunoSEQ multiplex PCR. The sample records fewer than 150,000 clones, about 61% being singletons. V was shortened by 6 bases and J by 2 bases, with 19 bases between the two germline ends. Germline CDR1 and CDR2: LGHNA and YNFKEQ. The CDR3 runs to 17 residues. Noted treatment: oral pan-JAK inhibitor, 5-10 mg twice daily. Alopecia areata patients provided lesional scalp punch biopsies and peripheral blood, both collected for the study. Cell sorting on a FACSAria was used to separate CD4+ and CD8+ T cells from the PBMCs.

The sequence was collected from a human donor with alopecia areata. The chain recombines TRBV4-2 with TRBJ2-2; maybe TRBD1 (6 bases). This sample comprised CD8+ T cells sorted from blood, obtained at week 4, from a patient treated with tofacitinib. The CDR3 loop reads CASSLQGAELNTGELFF. DNA of the CDR3: TGTGCCAGCAGTCTACAGGGCGCTGAGCTAAACACCGGGGAGCTGTTTTTT.